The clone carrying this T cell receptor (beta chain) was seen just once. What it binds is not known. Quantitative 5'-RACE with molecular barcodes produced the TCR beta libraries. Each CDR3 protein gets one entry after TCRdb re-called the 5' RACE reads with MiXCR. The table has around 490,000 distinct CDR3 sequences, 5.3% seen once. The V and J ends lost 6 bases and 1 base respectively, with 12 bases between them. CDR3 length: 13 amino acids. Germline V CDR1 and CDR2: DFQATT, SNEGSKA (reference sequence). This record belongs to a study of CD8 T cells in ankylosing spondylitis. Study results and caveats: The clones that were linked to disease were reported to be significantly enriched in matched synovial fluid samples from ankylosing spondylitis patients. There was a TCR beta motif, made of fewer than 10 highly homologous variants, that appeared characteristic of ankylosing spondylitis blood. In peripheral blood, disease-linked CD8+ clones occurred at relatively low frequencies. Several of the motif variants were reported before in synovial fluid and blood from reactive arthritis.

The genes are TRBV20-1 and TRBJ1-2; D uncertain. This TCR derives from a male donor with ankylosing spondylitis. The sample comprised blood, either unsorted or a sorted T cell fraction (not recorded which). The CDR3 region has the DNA TGCAGTGCCCACGTCCGGCTTAACTATGGCTACACCTTC. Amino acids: CSAHVRLNYGYTF.